The source of this T cell receptor (beta chain) is a study of T cell responses to AZD1222 COVID-19 vaccine. Broader study findings: Baseline serostatus was positive in only six or seven AZD1222 recipients.

This table comes from immunoSEQ multiplex PCR, and its TCRdb copy is limited to in-frame clones, with some not included. The repertoire has 100,000 to 150,000 clones, 70% to 90% of them found once; the top ten carry around 30%. Concerning this clone itself: The antigen is unknown.

The germline V gene encodes CDR1 WNHNN and CDR2 SYGVQD (reference sequence). The V gene end was trimmed by 8 bases and the J gene end by 3 bases; junction bases not matched to a gene: 12. This CDR3 is 16 amino acids long. The chain carries TRBV10-1 and TRBJ2-5; 10 bases agree with TRBD2. The sequencing here drew on peripheral blood, taken on day 0 of AZD1222 vaccination. This sequence originates from an adult in good health. CDR3 sequence: CASLQPRTSGKETQYF. The DNA for the CDR3 is TGCGCCAGCCTACAACCCAGGACTAGCGGCAAAGAGACCCAGTACTTC.